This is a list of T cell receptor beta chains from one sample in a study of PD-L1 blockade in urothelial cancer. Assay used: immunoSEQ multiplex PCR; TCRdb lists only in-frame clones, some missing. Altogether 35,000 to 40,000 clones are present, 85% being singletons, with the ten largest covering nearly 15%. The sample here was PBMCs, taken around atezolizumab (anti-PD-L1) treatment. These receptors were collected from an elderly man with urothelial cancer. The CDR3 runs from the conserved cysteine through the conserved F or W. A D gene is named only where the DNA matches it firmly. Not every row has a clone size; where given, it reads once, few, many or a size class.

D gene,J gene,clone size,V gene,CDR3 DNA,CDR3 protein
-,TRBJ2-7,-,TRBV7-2,TGTGCCAGCAGCTCCCTGACGGGATTTTCCTACGAGCAGTACTTC,CASSSLTGFSYEQYF
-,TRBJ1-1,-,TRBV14,TGTGCCAGCAGCCAAGGATGGGGGACAAGAACCAACACTGAAGCTTTCTTT,CASSQGWGTRTNTEAFF
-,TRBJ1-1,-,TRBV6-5,TGTGCCAGCACCCGAGGGGGGGACACTGAAGCTTTCTTT,CASTRGGDTEAFF
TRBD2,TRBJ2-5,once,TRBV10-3,TGTGCCATCAGTCCCGAAGGGACTAGCGGGAGGGCACGGGAGACCCAGTACTTC,CAISPEGTSGRARETQYF
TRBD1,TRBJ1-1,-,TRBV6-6,TGTGCCAGCAGTTACTCCCGGGACAGGGGGACTGAAGCTTTCTTT,CASSYSRDRGTEAFF
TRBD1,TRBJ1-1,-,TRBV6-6,TGTGCCAGCAGCCCGGGACAGGGTTACACTGAAGCTTTCTTT,CASSPGQGYTEAFF
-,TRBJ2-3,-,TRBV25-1,TGTGCCAGCAGTGACGGGCGGGACGACACAGATACGCAGTATTTT,CASSDGRDDTDTQYF
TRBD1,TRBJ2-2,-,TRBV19,TGTGCCAGTAGACCCGGGACAGTGAACACCGGGGAGCTGTTTTTT,CASRPGTVNTGELFF
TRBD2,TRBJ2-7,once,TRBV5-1,TGCGCCAGCAGCTTGGTGAAAGCGGGGACGTCCTACGAGCAGTACTTC,CASSLVKAGTSYEQYF
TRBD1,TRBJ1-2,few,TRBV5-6,TGTGCCAGCAGCTTGGGCAGGGACAGGGGCTACACCTTC,CASSLGRDRGYTF
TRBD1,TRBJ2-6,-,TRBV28,TGTGCCGTCTCAGGGGGCGGTGCTGGGGCCAACGTCCTGACTTTC,CAVSGGGAGANVLTF
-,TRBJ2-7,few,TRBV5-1,TGCGCCAGCAGCTTGGGCGGGACAGTTACCCCCTACGAGCAGTACTTC,CASSLGGTVTPYEQYF
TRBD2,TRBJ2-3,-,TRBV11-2,TGTGCCAGCAGAGCCTCTAGCGGGAGAAGGACAGATACGCAGTATTTT,CASRASSGRRTDTQYF
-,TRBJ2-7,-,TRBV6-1,TGTGCCAGCAGTTTGGAGGCAGTAACCTACGAGCAGTACTTC,CASSLEAVTYEQYF
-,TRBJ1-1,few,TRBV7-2,TGTGCCAGCAGCTTAAATTCGGTAACAGTGAACACTGAAGCTTTCTTT,CASSLNSVTVNTEAFF
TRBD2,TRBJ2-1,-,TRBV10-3,TGTGCCATCAGTGGAGGCGGGAGTTCCTACAATGAGCAGTTCTTC,CAISGGGSSYNEQFF
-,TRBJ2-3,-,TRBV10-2,TGCGCCAGCAATCCGGGTGGGGATACGCAGTATTTT,CASNPGGDTQYF
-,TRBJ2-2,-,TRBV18,TGTGCCAGCTCACCACGCGGGACGCCTACCACCGGGGAGCTGTTTTTT,CASSPRGTPTTGELFF
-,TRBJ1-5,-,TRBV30,TGTGCCTGGAGTGTAAACGGGTATGATCAGCCCCAGCATTTT,CAWSVNGYDQPQHF
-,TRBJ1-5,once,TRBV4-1,TGCGCCAGCAGCCGGGGCCCCCTTAGCAATCAGCCCCAGCATTTT,CASSRGPLSNQPQHF
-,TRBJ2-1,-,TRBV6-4,TGTGCCAGCAGTCCACTCGAGGGCAATGAGCAGTTCTTC,CASSPLEGNEQFF
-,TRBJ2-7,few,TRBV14,TGTGCCAGCAGCCGATCCACCGAAGCCGAGCAGTACTTC,CASSRSTEAEQYF
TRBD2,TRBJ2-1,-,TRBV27,TGTGCCAGCAGTTTGTTCGCTAGCGGGGATACCTACAATGAGCAGTTCTTC,CASSLFASGDTYNEQFF
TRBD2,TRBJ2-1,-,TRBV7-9,TGTGCCAGCAGCGTAGCGGGAGGTTCCTCCTACAATGAGCAGTTCTTC,CASSVAGGSSYNEQFF